The clone carrying this TCR beta chain was observed at least ten times. Its antigen is unknown. The data derive from a study of T cell repertoires in cytomegalovirus infection. Background on the study: Carrying CMV and the relevant HLA type showed in public TCR beta signatures.

General study findings and limits: CMV carriers having the relevant HLA were flagged by cumulative public TCR beta family frequency. CMV-specific TCR beta clonotypes restricted by HLA-C dominated the ex vivo response.

Each CDR3 protein is one row after TCRdb ran MiXCR on the reads. This repertoire shows roughly 180,000 distinct CDR3 sequences, approximately 17% found once; its top ten account for approximately 25%. The V end lost 5 bases, the J end lost 0 bases, and 14 bases lay between the germline ends. Germline V gene data show CDR1 as SEHNR and CDR2 as FQNEAQ (reference sequence). CDR3 length: 16 amino acids. The rearrangement links TRBV7-9 to TRBJ1-3; D may be TRBD1 (5 bases). The material sequenced was CD8+ T cells from PBMCs. This clonotype was sampled from a human donor in good health (CMV status not recorded). Some clones in this sample may be carry-over from other donors' samples. The CDR3 sequence: CASSPGGTYSGNTIYF. The CDR3 region has the DNA TGTGCCAGCAGCCCAGGCGGGACCTACTCTGGAAACACCATATATTTT.